This T cell receptor beta chain is drawn from a study of T cells in Graves' hyperthyroidism and ophthalmopathy. Study in general: Peripheral blood samples were taken at initial diagnosis, prior to any treatment. Regarding the study as a whole: Ophthalmopathy was separated from stable hyperthyroidism by a 13 V-J model.

TCR beta CDR3 regions were amplified from RNA. Carried out on the TCR CDR3, a first-round RT-PCR used the HTBI primer set. Each CDR3 protein gets one entry after TCRdb re-called the multiplex PCR reads with MiXCR. The repertoire consists of 800,000 or so distinct CDR3 sequences, with 35% to 45% occurring once and the leading ten covering roughly 8.3%. In its sample, this clonotype was seen many times. As yet, its antigen is unknown. Trimming shortened V by 3 bases and J by 1 base, and 9 bases separated the two germline ends. This CDR3 is built from 14 residues. Germline V gives CDR1 SEHNR, CDR2 FQNEAQ (reference sequence). The definition of stable Graves' hyperthyroidism was no ophthalmopathy progression within 18 months. Every diagnosis used clinical symptoms, serum thyroxine and TRAb, thyroid ultrasound and orbital computed tomography.

The rearrangement links TRBV7-9 to TRBJ1-1; D remains unclear. This sequence originates from a man aged 18 to 30 with Graves' hyperthyroidism. The material sequenced was blood. The CDR3 here is CASSFGGTNTEAFF. The CDR3 nucleotides read TGTGCCAGCAGCTTCGGCGGTACGAACACTGAAGCTTTCTTT.